The next 28 T cell receptor beta chains were all read from a single sample in a study of tissue T cells after allogeneic stem cell transplantation. The protocol was immunoSEQ multiplex PCR, while the TCRdb copy is restricted to in-frame clones and leaves out a portion. The sample records more than 45,000 clones, 65% to 80% being singletons. Sequenced material: sorted cells pooled from one or two spleens. These receptors all come from a pool of C57BL/6 mice in good health.

Details on this clone: Gene names and germline match the mouse. The CDR3 sequence: CASSLVNNQAPLF. CDR3 bases read: TGTGCAAGCAGCTTAGTTAACAACCAGGCTCCGCTT. The genes are TRBV16 and TRBJ1-5; no clear D. The read terminates 1 residue before the CDR3 end, so the remaining end is supplied by the germline J gene. The CDR3 sequence is 13 residues long. Trimming stripped 1 base from V and 0 bases from J, with 1 base between. Germline V gene data show CDR1 as SGHSA and CDR2 as FRNQAP.

Points on this clone: Mouse gene names and germline throughout. The CDR3 end is not reached by the read, which stops 1 residue before it; the germline J gene fills it in. V usage is TRBV1 and J usage is TRBJ2-1; 10 bases map to TRBD2. Per the germline V gene, CDR1 is NSQYPW and CDR2 is LRSPGD (reference sequence). The CDR3 contains 16 residues. The V and J ends lost 4 bases and 0 bases, in that order; junction bases with no gene match: 3. The sequenced part of the CDR3 DNA is TGCACCTGCAGTGGGACTGGGGGTTATAACTATGCTGAGCAGTTC. It is translated as CTCSGTGGYNYAEQF. The complete CDR3 sequence is CTCSGTGGYNYAEQFF. The complete variable domain, with remaining parts taken from reference TRBV1 and TRBJ2-1, reads VTLLEQNPRWRLVPRGQAVNLRCILKNSQYPWMSWYQQDLQKQLQWLFTLRSPGDKEVKSLPGADYLATRVTDTELRLQVANMSQGRTLYCTCSGTGGYNYAEQFFGPGTRLTVL.

About this clone itself: Mouse gene names and germline throughout. The read ends 1 residue before the CDR3 terminus; that terminus is restored from the germline J gene. The chain recombines TRBV15 with TRBJ2-7; no clear D. Germline V gene sequence: CDR1 SGHND, CDR2 FRSKSL. V lost 0 bases, J lost 4 bases, and 4 bases lay in between. This CDR3 has 12 amino acids. CDR3 protein: CASSLAGYEQYF. The part of the CDR3 DNA that was read is TGTGCCAGCAGTTTAGCAGGGTATGAACAGTAC.

Of note for this clone: The gene names given are mouse names. From the germline J gene comes the end of the CDR3, since the read stops 1 residue before it. The V call is TRBV16, the J call TRBJ1-2; D may be TRBD1 (5 bases). This CDR3 has 14 residues. V was clipped by 0 bases and J by 0 bases, with 5 bases between them. Germline loops: CDR1 SGHSA, CDR2 FRNQAP. Here the CDR3 reads CASSLETANSDYTF. The CDR3 bases that were read are TGTGCAAGCAGCTTAGAGACAGCAAACTCCGACTACACC.

A word on this clone: The gene names here belong to mouse. The sequenced fragment ends 1 residue before the CDR3 boundary, so the rest is inferred from the germline J gene. This chain joins TRBV13-2 and TRBJ2-4; 11 bases fit TRBD2. There are 17 residues in the CDR3. Germline-derived CDR1 and CDR2 are NNHNN and SYGAGS (reference sequence). The V and J ends lost 0 bases and 0 bases, in that order; junction bases with no gene match: 3. Incomplete CDR3 DNA: TGTGCCAGCGGTGATGCAGGGACTGGGGGTAGTCAAAACACCTTGTAC. It is translated as CASGDAGTGGSQNTLY. In full, the CDR3 reads CASGDAGTGGSQNTLYF.

Comment on this clone: The genes and germline here are from mouse. The sequence runs out 1 residue before the end of the CDR3; the remainder is reconstructed from the germline J gene. The V call is TRBV5, the J call TRBJ2-4; D is perhaps TRBD1 (6 bases). There are 14 residues in the CDR3. Germline V CDR1 and CDR2: LGHNA, YNLKQL (reference sequence). V was cut by 0 bases and J by 4 bases, with 8 bases left in between. The CDR3 loop reads CASSQDWDKNTLYF. Incomplete CDR3 DNA: TGTGCCAGCAGCCAAGATTGGGACAAAAACACCTTGTAC.

As to this clone: Gene names follow the mouse nomenclature. The read ends 1 residue shy of where the CDR3 ends; the end is completed using the germline J gene. The chain couples TRBV19 to TRBJ1-1; D remains ambiguous. CDR3 length equals 14 residues. V was clipped by 0 bases and J by 0 bases, with 6 bases between them. Germline CDR1 and CDR2: FNHDT and SITEND (reference sequence). CDR3 bases read: TGTGCCAGCAGTATAGGCAGTGCAAACACAGAAGTCTTC. Amino acid sequence: CASSIGSANTEVF. The complete CDR3 reads CASSIGSANTEVFF.

About this clone: The listed genes are named as in mouse. The CDR3 end falls 1 residue outside the read, so it is completed with the germline J gene. The chain links TRBV31 to TRBJ1-4; tentative D call: TRBD1 (6 bases). The germline V gene has CDR1 GKSSPN and CDR2 SITVG. The CDR3 loop spans 14 amino acids. V lost 4 bases and J 2 bases, leaving 11 bases between the germline ends. The CDR3 is CAWNPGQSNERLFF. The covered CDR3 bases are TGTGCCTGGAATCCGGGACAATCCAACGAAAGATTATTT.

To note about this clone: Gene labels here are mouse ones. The observed sequence ends 1 residue before the CDR3 terminus, with the missing tail filled in from the germline J gene. The rearrangement joins TRBV3 to TRBJ2-5; 8 bases agree with TRBD1. This CDR3 is built from 15 residues. CDR1 is SNHLY, CDR2 FYNGKV, per germline (reference sequence). Germline trimming cut 3 bases from V and 3 bases from J; bases unmatched to any gene: 5. The CDR3 loop is CASSFRGREQDTQYF. The part of the CDR3 DNA that was read is TGTGCCAGCAGCTTCAGGGGGCGCGAGCAAGACACCCAGTAC.

About this clone: The genes and germline here are from mouse. The CDR3 end is not reached by the read, which stops 1 residue before it; the germline J gene fills it in. The genes are TRBV13-2 and TRBJ2-5; possibly TRBD1 or TRBD2 for D (7 bases each). V dropped 0 bases and J dropped 1 base, with 9 bases sitting between them. This CDR3 is 15 amino acids long. Germline CDR1 and CDR2: NNHNN and SYGAGS (reference sequence). CDR3 residues: CASGDAGGDQDTQYF. Incomplete CDR3 DNA: TGTGCCAGCGGTGATGCAGGGGGGGACCAAGACACCCAGTAC.

Turning to this clone: The genes are named according to mouse. The observed sequence ends 1 residue before the CDR3 terminus, with the missing tail filled in from the germline J gene. The rearrangement uses TRBV16 and TRBJ2-5; D gene uncertain. The CDR3 extends over 14 amino acids. The V and J ends lost 1 base and 0 bases respectively, with 5 bases between them. Germline values: CDR1 SGHSA, CDR2 FRNQAP. CDR3 amino acids: CASSLAWNQDTQYF. CDR3 bases read: TGTGCAAGCAGCTTAGCCTGGAACCAAGACACCCAGTAC.

This clone was seen just once. Gene names and germline match the mouse. The missing CDR3 end, 1 residue past where the read stops, is filled in from the germline J gene. The V and J genes are TRBV2 and TRBJ2-7; D gene ambiguous. This CDR3 spans 13 amino acids. The V gene's germline CDR1 is LGHNA and CDR2 YSYQKL. V shed 0 bases and J shed 4 bases, with 7 bases lying between them. CDR3 region: CASSQEGIYEQYF. The CDR3 bases that were read are TGTGCCAGCAGCCAAGAGGGGATATATGAACAGTAC.

A remark on this clone: Genes here carry mouse names. The sequenced fragment ends 1 residue before the CDR3 boundary, so the rest is inferred from the germline J gene. The chain employs TRBV20 and TRBJ2-5, with 11 nucleotides matching TRBD2. The ends lost 2 bases at V and 8 bases at J; junction bases unmatched: 6. The CDR3 spans 14 residues. Germline assignment: CDR1 GFQATS and CDR2 STVNSAI. This CDR3 is CGARNWGGAGTQYF. CDR3 DNA (partial): TGTGGTGCTAGGAACTGGGGGGGCGCGGGCACCCAGTAC.

Concerning this clone: The germline and genes are mouse ones. Read data end 1 residue before the CDR3 end; the end is taken from the germline J gene. The J gene is TRBJ1-6, the V gene TRBV31; a possible D gene is TRBD1 (6 bases). Being an ORF, TRBJ1-6 has a function that is uncertain. The germline V and J ends were trimmed by 4 bases and 0 bases, with 13 bases remaining between them. CDR1 is GKSSPN, CDR2 SITVG, per germline. The CDR3 is 16 residues long. The DNA read from the CDR3 is TGTGCCTGGACCCATGACAGGCCTTCCTATAATTCGCCCCTCTAC. Translation: CAWTHDRPSYNSPLY. In full, the CDR3 is CAWTHDRPSYNSPLYF.

Concerning this clone: The germline and genes are mouse ones. The CDR3 end falls 1 residue outside the read, so it is completed with the germline J gene. The chain combines TRBV29 with TRBJ2-7; D might be TRBD1 (6 bases). The CDR3 runs 16 residues. V lost 3 bases to trimming and J lost 2 bases, with 17 bases between them. Per the germline V gene, CDR1 is MSHET and CDR2 is SYDVDS. The CDR3 bases that were read are TGTGCTAGCAGTTTCGCAGGGGTGGTATTACCCTATGAACAGTAC. This translates into CASSFAGVVLPYEQY. The whole CDR3 is CASSFAGVVLPYEQYF.

This clone was detected once. The gene names here belong to mouse. The read terminates 1 residue ahead of where the CDR3 ends, so the germline J gene completes it. The V call is TRBV16, the J call TRBJ2-3; D ambiguous. V gave up 6 bases and J gave up 0 bases, with 7 bases separating them. Germline V gives CDR1 SGHSA, CDR2 FRNQAP. CDR3 length equals 13 residues. CDR3 DNA, as far as it was read: TGTGCAAGCAGGGTTCAGAGTGCAGAAACGCTGTAT. Amino acids: CASRVQSAETLY. The entire CDR3 sequence reads CASRVQSAETLYF.

Comment on this clone: Gene names are mouse gene names. The sequence runs out 1 residue before the end of the CDR3; the remainder is reconstructed from the germline J gene. The gene calls are TRBV13-2 and TRBJ1-6, with 7 bases matching TRBD1. TRBJ1-6 is classed as an ORF, of uncertain function. Germline V lookup: CDR1 NNHNN, CDR2 SYGAGS (reference sequence). This CDR3 region has 13 residues. Trimming cost V 4 bases and J 10 bases; bases outside gene matches: 5. The DNA read from the CDR3 is TGTGCCAGCGGTTCAGGGGGAGAATCGCCCCTCTAC. This translates into CASGSGGESPLY. In full, the CDR3 is CASGSGGESPLYF.

This clone was recorded once. Gene labels here are mouse ones. The sequenced fragment ends 1 residue before the CDR3 boundary, so the rest is inferred from the germline J gene. The V and J genes are TRBV13-3 and TRBJ2-2, with D possibly TRBD2 on 7 matching bases. Between the trimmed V and J ends, which lost 3 bases and 3 bases, there was a span of 9 bases. The CDR3 is 14 residues long. CDR1 and CDR2 from the germline V gene are NNHDY and SYVADS. This CDR3 is CASSGGADTGQLYF. The part of the CDR3 DNA that was read is TGTGCCAGCAGTGGGGGGGCAGACACCGGGCAGCTCTAC.

Turning to this clone: The listed genes are named as in mouse. The CDR3 goes on 1 residue after the read ends, and that part is filled in from the germline J gene. The V and J genes are TRBV16 and TRBJ2-1, with 8 nucleotides matching TRBD2. Looked up from germline, CDR1 is SGHSA and CDR2 is FRNQAP. The CDR3 sequence is 14 residues long. The V gene end was trimmed by 3 bases and the J gene end by 4 bases; junction bases not matched to a gene: 2. The CDR3 loop reads CASSFLGGYAEQFF. The sequenced CDR3 bases are TGTGCAAGCAGCTTTCTGGGGGGTTATGCTGAGCAGTTC. The whole variable domain, filled in from reference TRBV16 and TRBJ2-1, reads NAGVIQTPRHKVTGKGQEATLWCEPISGHSAVFWYRQTIVQGLEFLTYFRNQAPIDDSGMPKERFSAQMPNQSHSTLKIQSTQPQDSAVYLCASSFLGGYAEQFFGPGTRLTVL.

Worth noting for this clone: Here the gene names and germline are mouse. The DNA ends 1 residue before the CDR3 does, and the rest of the CDR3 is filled in from the germline J gene. The chain has TRBV29 and TRBJ1-1, with 7 bases identical to TRBD1. The CDR3 spans 13 residues. From germline, CDR1 is MSHET and CDR2 SYDVDS. The trim removed 2 bases at V and 8 bases at J, leaving 5 bases unmatched. CDR3 protein: CASSLGQGEEVFF. The CDR3 DNA, read in part, is TGTGCTAGCAGTTTAGGGCAGGGGGAGGAAGTCTTC.

This clone was detected only a few times. Gene names denote mouse genes. The CDR3 goes on 1 residue after the read ends, and that part is filled in from the germline J gene. The chain joins TRBV14 to TRBJ1-5, with unresolved D. There are 12 residues in the CDR3. Germline lookup yields CDR1 SGHDT and CDR2 FRDEAV. V was shortened by 1 base and J by 7 bases, with 6 bases between the two germline ends. Incomplete CDR3 DNA: TGTGCCAGCAGTTTCGGCCAACAGGCTCCGCTT. This codes for CASSFGQQAPL. In full, the CDR3 reads CASSFGQQAPLF.

In regard to this clone: Gene names refer to mouse genes. From the germline J gene comes the end of the CDR3, since the read stops 1 residue before it. The chain carries TRBV16 and TRBJ2-3; 11 positions match TRBD2. The CDR3 has 16 amino acids. V lost 5 bases and J lost 0; bases outside the gene matches: 4. CDR1 SGHSA and CDR2 FRNQAP come from the germline V gene. The CDR3 loop is CASSPDWGASAETLYF. The covered CDR3 bases are TGTGCAAGCAGCCCGGACTGGGGGGCTAGTGCAGAAACGCTGTAT.

This clone was recorded a few times. Gene names are the mouse ones. The read ends 1 residue early relative to the CDR3; the germline J gene fills the gap. Other DNA sequences from this sample encode an identical CDR3 as well. This chain uses TRBV13-2 with TRBJ2-7, with 10 positions matching TRBD2. Germline V lookup: CDR1 NNHNN, CDR2 SYGAGS (reference sequence). This CDR3 contains 14 residues. The ends lost 0 bases at V and 7 bases at J; junction bases unmatched: 4. The CDR3 is CASGDAGGAREQYF. The CDR3 DNA, read in part, is TGTGCCAGCGGTGATGCTGGGGGGGCGCGAGAACAGTAC.

As to this clone: The gene symbols are mouse symbols. The read terminates 1 residue before the CDR3 end, so the remaining end is supplied by the germline J gene. This rearrangement joins TRBV5 to TRBJ2-5; D is unresolved. CDR3 length: 14 amino acids. V lost 0 bases and J 2 bases, leaving 6 bases between the germline ends. Looked up from germline, CDR1 is LGHNA and CDR2 is YNLKQL (reference sequence). The chain's CDR3 is CASSQDGTQDTQYF. CDR3 DNA, as far as it was read: TGTGCCAGCAGCCAAGACGGCACCCAAGACACCCAGTAC.

Notes on this clone: Any gene name here is a mouse gene name. The CDR3 goes on 1 residue after the read ends, and that part is filled in from the germline J gene. The chain combines TRBV29 with TRBJ2-4; no clear D gene. V shed 1 base and J shed 0 bases, with 5 bases lying between them. Germline V gene sequence: CDR1 MSHET, CDR2 SYDVDS. The CDR3 extends over 14 amino acids. CDR3 bases read: TGTGCTAGCAGTTTATATTCTAGTCAAAACACCTTGTAC. The encoded protein is CASSLYSSQNTLY. The CDR3 reads in full as CASSLYSSQNTLYF.

In the case of this clone: Any gene name here is a mouse gene name. Sequencing ends 1 residue short of the CDR3 end; the germline J gene provides the rest. The J gene is TRBJ2-1, the V gene TRBV5, with D uncertain. The germline CDR1 and CDR2 sequences are LGHNA and YNLKQL (reference sequence). V dropped 0 bases and J dropped 1 base, with 7 bases sitting between them. CDR3 size: 15 residues. Here the CDR3 reads CASSQDHSNYAEQFF. The CDR3 bases that were read are TGTGCCAGCAGCCAAGATCACTCAAACTATGCTGAGCAGTTC.

Points on this clone: The gene names here belong to mouse. The read is 1 residue too short to cover the CDR3 end, so that end is filled in from the germline J gene. The chain recombines TRBV13-2 with TRBJ2-3, with TRBD2 matching over 9 bases. This CDR3 contains 16 residues. Germline V lookup: CDR1 NNHNN, CDR2 SYGAGS (reference sequence). The V segment lost 0 bases and the J segment 2 bases; nucleotides outside the gene matches: 4. CDR3: CASGDARLGDAETLYF. The part of the CDR3 DNA that was read is TGTGCCAGCGGTGATGCAAGACTGGGGGATGCAGAAACGCTGTAT.

To note about this clone: Gene names are the mouse ones. The CDR3 is CASTETLYF. Incomplete CDR3 DNA: TGTGCCAGCACAGAAACGCTGTAT. The J gene is TRBJ2-3, the V gene TRBV26; D not certain. The observed sequence ends 1 residue before the CDR3 terminus, with the missing tail filled in from the germline J gene. The germline V and J ends were trimmed by 7 bases and 4 bases, with 0 bases remaining between them. Germline V gene sequence: CDR1 KGHPV, CDR2 FQNQEV (reference sequence). The CDR3 extends over 9 amino acids.